This passage covers 15 T cell receptor beta chains from one sample sequenced in a study. TCRdb re-analysed the 5' RACE reads in MiXCR, keeping a single row per CDR3 protein. Found here are about 59,000 distinct CDR3 sequences, roughly 20% of them singletons; the top ten hold about 2.9%. The sorted Tregs were CD4+CD25+CD127-/low cells. Sequencing was carried out using tumor-infiltrating Tregs sorted from the breast tumor. The receptor source for this set is a female donor with breast cancer.

The chain is built from TRBV7-2 and TRBJ2-4; 9 bases agree with TRBD2. The ends lost 3 bases at V and 5 bases at J; junction bases unmatched: 2. Germline CDR1 SGHTA, CDR2 FQGNSA. The CDR3 length is 14 residues. The DNA of the CDR3 is TGTGCCAGCAGCTTTAGCGGGAGACAAAACATTCAGTACTTC. It codes for CASSFSGRQNIQYF.

This clonotype was detected once. The rearrangement joins TRBV5-1 to TRBJ2-3; 7 nucleotides agree with TRBD2. The ends lost 4 bases at V and 6 bases at J; junction bases unmatched: 14. CDR1 SGHRS and CDR2 YFSETQ come from the germline V gene. The CDR3 has 16 amino acids. The CDR3 protein is CASSISRGGRRDTQYF. For the CDR3, the DNA is TGCGCCAGCAGCATATCAAGGGGCGGGAGACGGGATACGCAGTATTTT.

The sample holds a few counts of this clonotype. The rearrangement uses TRBV6-6 and TRBJ2-1, with TRBD2 matching 7 bases. Germline trimming cut 6 bases from V and 5 bases from J; bases unmatched to any gene: 13. This CDR3 spans 16 amino acids. Germline assignment: CDR1 MNHNY and CDR2 SVGAGI (reference sequence). CDR3 sequence (DNA): TGTGCCAGCAGCCCACTGAGACTAGCAAGAAACAATGAGCAGTTCTTC. This codes for CASSPLRLARNNEQFF.

This clonotype occurred a few times. The rearrangement links TRBV9 to TRBJ1-2, with D hard to call. The germline V gene encodes CDR1 SGDLS and CDR2 YYNGEE. Deletions cut 0 bases from V and 0 bases from J, with 24 bases between. The CDR3 is made up of 20 amino acids. Here the CDR3 reads CASSVVSGGPRGMANYGYTF. Written as DNA, the CDR3 is TGTGCCAGCAGCGTAGTTTCGGGAGGTCCCCGGGGTATGGCTAACTATGGCTACACCTTC.

The chain uses TRBV5-1 and TRBJ2-5, with D unresolved. V was trimmed by 4 bases and J by 3 bases, leaving 13 bases between them. CDR1 SGHRS and CDR2 YFSETQ come from the germline V gene. This CDR3 has 14 residues. The CDR3, as DNA: TGCGCCAGCAGCCGAAACGTCAAAAAAGAGACCCAGTACTTC. Translated, it gives CASSRNVKKETQYF.

This sequence joins TRBV24-1 and TRBJ2-1; D is perhaps TRBD1 (6 bases). The CDR3 consists of 13 residues. Trimming stripped 7 bases from V and 2 bases from J, with 8 bases between. Germline V CDR1 and CDR2: KGHDR, SFDVKD. This CDR3 is CATSGTTYNEQFF. The DNA for the CDR3 is TGTGCCACCAGCGGGACAACCTACAATGAGCAGTTCTTC.

This clonotype was found many times. DNA of the CDR3: TGTGCCACCAGCAGACAGGGTATGAATGAGCAGTTCTTC. Amino acid sequence: CATSRQGMNEQFF. The rearrangement joins TRBV15 to TRBJ2-1; TRBD1 is a possible D gene (5 bases). CDR1 is LNHNV and CDR2 is YYDKDF in the germline V gene (reference sequence). The CDR3 has 13 amino acids. V was clipped by 2 bases and J by 7 bases, with 9 bases between them.

The CDR3 is CSVHRQGTYEQYF. Here the CDR3 DNA reads TGCAGCGTGCATCGACAGGGAACCTACGAGCAGTACTTC. The chain carries TRBV29-1 and TRBJ2-7; TRBD1 agrees at 7 bases. J was trimmed by 2 bases and V by 6 bases; bases with no gene match: 7. The germline gives CDR1 SQVTM, CDR2 ANQGSEA. The CDR3 runs to 13 residues.

This clonotype has a handful of counts. V usage is TRBV6-2 or TRBV6-3 and J usage is TRBJ2-1; a weak D match, TRBD1 (6 bases). Germline V gene sequence: CDR1 MNHEY, CDR2 SVGEGT. CDR3 length: 14 residues. V dropped 4 bases and J dropped 9 bases, with 16 bases sitting between them. CDR3 coding DNA: TGTGCCAGCAGTTCCGGACAGCTTGAGGGTGAGCAGTTCTTC. This gives the protein CASSSGQLEGEQFF.

This clonotype has at least ten counts. The CDR3 nucleotides are TGTGCCAGCAGTTCCCAGGGGGTAACTGAAGCTTTCTTT. Translation: CASSSQGVTEAFF. V usage is TRBV7-2 and J usage is TRBJ1-1, with 7 bases identical to TRBD1. The trim removed 6 bases at V and 5 bases at J, leaving 6 bases unmatched. This CDR3 spans 13 amino acids. The germline V gene has CDR1 SGHTA and CDR2 FQGNSA.

The V and J genes are TRBV7-2 and TRBJ1-1, with TRBD1 matching 8 bases. The germline V gene encodes CDR1 SGHTA and CDR2 FQGNSA. The length of the CDR3 is 14 residues. The junction had 11 bases not matched to a gene; V was cut back by 10 bases and J by 4 bases. The CDR3 nucleotides are TGTGCCACACGTCAGGGGGCGGAGGGCACTGAAGCTTTCTTT. Translation: CATRQGAEGTEAFF.

The chain uses TRBV7-2 and TRBJ1-2, with 11 bases identical to TRBD1. Germline V gives CDR1 SGHTA, CDR2 FQGNSA. CDR3 length: 16 residues. V was pared by 0 bases and J by 3 bases, with 3 bases of the junction left unmatched. The DNA of the CDR3 is TGTGCCAGCAGCTTAGCGACGGGACAGGGGGACTATGGCTACACCTTC. This gives the protein CASSLATGQGDYGYTF. The entire variable domain, with the rest obtained from reference TRBV7-2 and TRBJ1-2, is as follows: GAGVSQSPSNKVTEKGKDVELRCDPISGHTALYWYRQSLGQGLEFLIYFQGNSAPDKSGLPSDRFSAERTGGSVSTLTIQRTQQEDSAVYLCASSLATGQGDYGYTFGSGTRLTVV.

CDR3 coding DNA: TGCAGTGCCCCGCGCGGGAGGGCCCTTGGAACCGGGGAGCTGTTTTTT. Protein product: CSAPRGRALGTGELFF. The V call is TRBV20-1, the J call TRBJ2-2; 9 bases are shared with TRBD2. Germline CDR1 DFQATT, CDR2 SNEGSKA (reference sequence). The CDR3 contains 16 residues. V shed 6 bases and J 5 bases; nucleotides not matched to a gene: 13.

Note on this clonotype: A clone one base away is much larger, so this may be a read error. The rearrangement links TRBV7-9 to TRBJ1-2; D gene ambiguous. Germline CDR1 is SEHNR and CDR2 is FQNEAQ (reference sequence). The CDR3 extends over 12 amino acids. In DNA form, the CDR3 reads TGTGCCAGCAGGGATAATAACTATGGCTACGCCTTC. This codes for CASRDNNYGYAF.

This clonotype turned up a few times. This chain joins TRBV20-1 and TRBJ2-7, with TRBD1 matching 8 bases. V was pared by 2 bases and J by 4 bases, with 16 bases of the junction left unmatched. Germline V gives CDR1 DFQATT, CDR2 SNEGSKA (reference sequence). There are 17 residues in the CDR3. This chain's CDR3 is CSARYPSTGELGYEQYF. The CDR3 coding sequence is TGCAGTGCTAGATATCCATCGACAGGGGAGCTTGGTTACGAGCAGTACTTC.